The 27 T cell receptor beta chains below all came from one sample that was sequenced in a study of CD8+ T cells in alopecia areata. TCR sequencing used cDNA made by reverse transcription of extracted RNA. Data came from immunoSEQ multiplex PCR; TCRdb stores just in-frame clones and leaves some out. The sample has some 170,000 clones, less than 80% seen once; the top ten hold roughly an eighth. This specimen consisted of CD8+ T cells sorted from blood, obtained at week 0. The source of these receptors is a human donor with alopecia areata.

This chain connects TRBV29-1 to TRBJ2-1; TRBD1 aligns across 9 bases. Germline assignment: CDR1 SQVTM and CDR2 ANQGSEA. V lost 3 bases to trimming and J lost 0 bases; unmatched junction nucleotides: 15. The CDR3 is 19 amino acids. CDR3 region: CSVEGRDREPRISYNEQFF. CDR3 in DNA: TGCAGCGTTGAGGGGAGGGACAGGGAACCTAGGATCTCCTACAATGAGCAGTTCTTC.

The V and J genes are TRBV7-9 and TRBJ1-5; D is unclear. Deletions cut 4 bases from V and 11 bases from J, with 21 bases between. CDR3 size: 15 residues. Germline-derived CDR1 and CDR2 are SEHNR and FQNEAQ (reference sequence). In nucleotides, the CDR3 is TGTGCCAGCAGCTCGGACCAAAATTCGTTACTGGCCCAGCATTTT. It yields the protein CASSSDQNSLLAQHF.

This chain joins TRBV15 and TRBJ1-6; 8 bases match TRBD1. Trimming took 3 bases from V and 6 from J; bases not matched to a gene: 7. This CDR3 has 16 residues. Germline CDR1 LNHNV, CDR2 YYDKDF (reference sequence). CDR3 protein: CATSSIGQGGNSPLHF. The CDR3 region has the DNA TGTGCCACCAGCAGCATAGGACAGGGAGGTAATTCACCCCTCCACTTT.

This sequence joins TRBV7-9 and TRBJ2-1, with 8 bases identical to TRBD2. V lost 3 bases, J lost 4 bases, and 17 bases stayed unmatched. The germline V gene has CDR1 SEHNR and CDR2 FQNEAQ (reference sequence). The CDR3 loop spans 19 amino acids. Here the CDR3 reads CASSFLFRTSPSRYNEQFF. CDR3 nucleotide sequence: TGTGCCAGCAGCTTCCTATTCCGGACTAGCCCCTCGAGGTACAATGAGCAGTTCTTC. The variable domain in full, with the rest retrieved from reference TRBV7-9 and TRBJ2-1, is DTGVSQNPRHKITKRGQNVTFRCDPISEHNRLYWYRQTLGQGPEFLTYFQNEAQLEKSRLLSDRFSAERPKGSFSTLEIQRTEQGDSAMYLCASSFLFRTSPSRYNEQFFGPGTRLTVL.

V and J are TRBV4-1 and TRBJ2-1; no clear D gene. The CDR3 spans 20 residues. Per germline, CDR1 MGHRA and CDR2 YSYEKL. The V gene lost 4 bases and the J gene lost 1 base, with 26 bases spanning the gap. The CDR3 reads CASSPRLEGPTSHSYNEQFF. The CDR3 nucleotides are TGCGCCAGCAGCCCTCGCCTCGAAGGGCCTACGTCCCATTCCTACAATGAGCAGTTCTTC.

The chain carries TRBV30 and TRBJ2-3; D is possibly TRBD1 (6 bases). CDR1 and CDR2 (germline): GTSNPN, SVGIG (reference sequence). The CDR3 has 11 amino acids. The germline V and J ends were trimmed by 6 bases and 6 bases, with 10 bases remaining between them. The CDR3 DNA follows: TGTGCCTGCAAAAGGGGGGATACGCAGTATTTT. This codes for CACKRGDTQYF.

The table lists this clone with a count of one. This chain uses TRBV7-9 with TRBJ1-2, with unresolved D. Per germline, CDR1 SEHNR and CDR2 FQNEAQ (reference sequence). V gave up 1 base and J gave up 5 bases, with 11 bases separating them. This CDR3 comprises 14 residues. This CDR3 is CASSLDDILYGYTF. Here the CDR3 DNA reads TGTGCCAGCAGCTTAGACGACATACTTTATGGCTACACCTTC.

The gene calls are TRBV2 and TRBJ2-2; D ambiguous. The germline V gene encodes CDR1 SNHLY and CDR2 FYNNEI. V lost 6 bases and J lost 5, with 4 bases in between. This CDR3 is built from 11 residues. CDR3 sequence (DNA): TGTGCCAGCAGCGTTACCGGGGAGCTGTTTTTT. It encodes CASSVTGELFF.

This clone appeared a single time. This rearrangement joins TRBV4-2 to TRBJ1-6; TRBD1 matches at 7 bases. CDR1 and CDR2 from the germline V gene are LGHNA and YNFKEQ. V gave up 4 bases and J gave up 9 bases; unmatched junction bases: 12. CDR3 length equals 16 residues. The CDR3 sequence is CASSPRGQASSSPLHF. Written as DNA, the CDR3 is TGTGCCAGCAGCCCCCGCGGACAGGCGAGCAGTTCACCCCTCCACTTT.

About this clone: Other DNA sequences from this sample encode an identical CDR3 as well. The chain recombines TRBV27 with TRBJ2-5; D gene unclear. CDR1 MNHEY and CDR2 SMNVEV come from the germline V gene (reference sequence). V lost 3 bases, J lost 5 bases, and 4 bases lay in between. This CDR3 comprises 11 residues. The CDR3 sequence: CASSFRETQYF. CDR3 in DNA: TGTGCCAGCAGTTTTCGGGAGACCCAGTACTTC.

This chain joins TRBV27 and TRBJ2-1, with D possibly matching TRBD2 (6 bases). This CDR3 is 14 amino acids long. Trimming took 5 bases from V and 4 from J, leaving 12 bases between them. From germline, CDR1 is MNHEY and CDR2 SMNVEV (reference sequence). The CDR3 sequence: CASSQGGVYNEQFF. Here the CDR3 DNA reads TGTGCCAGCAGTCAGGGAGGAGTGTACAATGAGCAGTTCTTC.

This clone showed up just a few times. The V gene is TRBV29-1, the J gene TRBJ2-7, with D maybe TRBD1 (6 bases). Germline CDR1 reads SQVTM; CDR2 reads ANQGSEA. V lost 6 bases, J lost 5 bases, and 17 bases lay in between. This CDR3 has 13 residues. The chain's CDR3 is CSVGAPTGNEQYF. Here the CDR3 DNA reads TGCAGCGTCGGGGCACCCACAGGGAACGAGCAGTACTTC.

The V call is TRBV25-1, the J call TRBJ2-7; possibly TRBD2 for D (5 bases). Trimming shortened V by 6 bases and J by 2 bases, and 14 bases separated the two germline ends. Per the germline V gene, CDR1 is MGHDK and CDR2 is SYGVNS. This CDR3 has 14 residues. CDR3 loop: CASSSGRVPYEQYF. The CDR3 DNA is TGTGCCAGCAGCAGTGGGCGGGTCCCCTACGAGCAGTACTTC.

Of note for this clone: The germline gene is not matched at one end of the junction; a read error may be the cause. This chain connects TRBV7-9 to TRBJ2-5, with a weak D call TRBD2 (6 bases). This CDR3 is 13 amino acids long. Germline V gene data show CDR1 as SEHNR and CDR2 as FQNEAQ (reference sequence). The CDR3, as DNA: TGTGCCAACAGCGGCGGGGCCCAAGAGACCCAGTACTTC. The encoded protein is CANSGGAQETQYF.

V gene TRBV25-1 combines with J gene TRBJ2-2; D possibly corresponds to TRBD2 (7 bases). Germline CDR1 and CDR2: MGHDK and SYGVNS. V was pared by 6 bases and J by 0 bases, with 11 bases between. CDR3 length equals 15 residues. CDR3 DNA sequence: TGTGCCAGCAGAAGGGGGGGCTCGAACACCGGGGAGCTGTTTTTT. Its translation: CASRRGGSNTGELFF.

The chain joins TRBV29-1 to TRBJ1-2; D is perhaps TRBD1 (5 bases). The ends were cut back, 0 bases at V and 7 bases at J, with 12 bases in the middle. The CDR3 contains 13 residues. CDR1 is SQVTM, CDR2 ANQGSEA, per germline. The chain's CDR3 is CSVEDRGAGGYTF. DNA for the CDR3: TGCAGCGTTGAAGATCGTGGGGCAGGTGGCTACACCTTC.

This clone was observed a single time. This chain links TRBV30 with TRBJ2-5, with 12 bases matching TRBD2. V lost 0 bases to trimming and J lost 3 bases; unmatched junction nucleotides: 2. The CDR3 sequence is 15 residues long. Looked up from germline, CDR1 is GTSNPN and CDR2 is SVGIG (reference sequence). The CDR3 region is CAWSVGLAGKETQYF. In DNA form, the CDR3 reads TGTGCCTGGAGTGTAGGACTAGCGGGGAAAGAGACCCAGTACTTC.

The chain has TRBV5-6 and TRBJ2-5, with D perhaps TRBD1 or TRBD2 (5 bases each). The CDR3 extends over 14 amino acids. Trimming cost V 0 bases and J 0 bases, with 6 bases left between them. Germline CDR1 SGHDT, CDR2 YYEEEE. The CDR3 is CASSLGGHQETQYF. CDR3 DNA sequence: TGTGCCAGCAGCTTGGGGGGACACCAAGAGACCCAGTACTTC.

This clone was seen a handful of times. This chain joins TRBV4-1 and TRBJ2-1; tentatively, D is TRBD2 (6 bases). V dropped 3 bases and J dropped 9 bases, with 12 bases sitting between them. The length of the CDR3 is 13 residues. The germline V gene has CDR1 MGHRA and CDR2 YSYEKL. The CDR3 spells CASSHRELREQFF. CDR3 nucleotide sequence: TGCGCCAGCAGCCACCGGGAGCTCCGTGAGCAGTTCTTC.

This clone has a single count. At one of its ends the junction is not consistent with the germline gene, which may arise from a read error. V gene TRBV29-1 combines with J gene TRBJ1-2; D is ambiguous. The CDR3 sequence is 13 residues long. Germline loops: CDR1 SQVTM, CDR2 ANQGSEA. DNA for the CDR3: TGCAGCGTTGAAGATCCGAGAGGCTATGGCCACACCTTC. Its protein is CSVEDPRGYGHTF.

The V and J genes are TRBV15 and TRBJ1-1; D may be TRBD1 (5 bases). The CDR3 runs 14 residues. Trimming took 5 bases from V and 1 from J, leaving 11 bases between them. The germline V gene encodes CDR1 LNHNV and CDR2 YYDKDF (reference sequence). In DNA, the CDR3 is TGTGCCACCAGCCTACAGGTGGGGAACACTGAAGCTTTCTTT. Protein sequence: CATSLQVGNTEAFF.

J is TRBJ2-3 and V is TRBV30; D is unclear. CDR3 length: 12 amino acids. V lost 5 bases and J lost 0, with 6 bases in between. Per the germline V gene, CDR1 is GTSNPN and CDR2 is SVGIG (reference sequence). The CDR3 reads CAWVGSTDTQYF. DNA for the CDR3: TGTGCCTGGGTTGGGAGCACAGATACGCAGTATTTT. Full variable domain (rest looked up from reference TRBV30 and TRBJ2-3): SQTIHQWPATLVQPVGSPLSLECTVEGTSNPNLYWYRQAAGRGLQLLFYSVGIGQISSEVPQNLSASRPQDRQFILSSKKLLLSDSGFYLCAWVGSTDTQYFGPGTRLTVL.

This clone was found once. The genes are TRBV5-6 and TRBJ1-2; D is perhaps TRBD1 (5 bases). The V end was cut by 5 bases, the J end by 4 bases, with 12 bases between. Germline V gene sequence: CDR1 SGHDT, CDR2 YYEEEE. This CDR3 is built from 13 residues. CDR3 sequence reads: CASRFGAAYGYTF. DNA of the CDR3: TGTGCCAGCAGATTCGGGGCAGCCTATGGCTACACCTTC. Using reference TRBV5-6 and TRBJ1-2 for the parts outside the CDR3, the full variable domain is DAGVTQSPTHLIKTRGQQVTLRCSPKSGHDTVSWYQQALGQGPQFIFQYYEEEERQRGNFPDRFSGHQFPNYSSELNVNALLLGDSALYLCASRFGAAYGYTFGSGTRLTVV.

This clone showed up just a few times. The chain joins TRBV6-5 to TRBJ2-5, with TRBD2 identical over 8 bases. The CDR3 is made up of 15 amino acids. Germline V CDR1 and CDR2: MNHEY, SVGAGI. V gave up 2 bases and J gave up 5 bases; unmatched junction bases: 7. This CDR3 is CASSYGGGPRETQYF. For the CDR3, the DNA is TGTGCCAGCAGTTACGGCGGGGGGCCCCGGGAGACCCAGTACTTC.

The chain employs TRBV7-9 and TRBJ2-3, with unresolved D. Germline lookup yields CDR1 SEHNR and CDR2 FQNEAQ (reference sequence). There are 12 residues in the CDR3. The V end was cut by 5 bases, the J end by 6 bases, with 9 bases between. The CDR3 bases are TGTGCCAGCAGCCCCATGGCCGATACGCAGTATTTT. Translating it yields CASSPMADTQYF.

The chain couples TRBV5-1 to TRBJ2-1; D remains ambiguous. The length of the CDR3 is 14 residues. Germline CDR1 and CDR2: SGHRS and YFSETQ. V lost 4 bases and J 0 bases, leaving 8 bases between the germline ends. DNA of the CDR3: TGCGCCAGCAGCGACGGAAGCTCCTACAATGAGCAGTTCTTC. This codes for CASSDGSSYNEQFF.

CDR3 region: CASKEWTQPYEQYF. CDR3 coding DNA: TGTGCCAGCAAAGAGTGGACCCAACCCTACGAGCAGTACTTC. The rearrangement uses TRBV6-4 and TRBJ2-7; D gene uncertain. The CDR3 is 14 residues long. CDR1 is MRHNA, CDR2 SNTAGT, per germline. Trimming took 7 bases from V and 2 from J, leaving 15 bases between them.